This T cell receptor beta chain is drawn from a study of identical twins. Points from the study as a whole: Out-of-frame sharing of TCR alpha in monozygotic twins was underestimated by models. Out-of-frame alpha sequences shared between twins exhibited an excess of low generation probability.

Regarding this clonotype: Its antigen is still unknown.

The cDNA had a unique molecular identifier and a template-switch universal primer site. One entry per CDR3 protein, called by TCRdb with MiXCR from the 5' RACE reads. The sample comprises 500,000 or so distinct CDR3 sequences, under 25% of which are singletons, and about 0.99% rests with the top ten. V shed 4 bases and J shed 6 bases, with 20 bases lying between them. CDR1 and CDR2 (germline): SGHRS, YFSETQ. The CDR3 sequence is 15 residues long. This sample also appeared in a second study, on T cells expressing NK-cell markers. As reported in that work: Among a handful of donors, these clonotypes also ranked first in the CD3+CD56-NKG2C+ fraction.

The sequence came from a woman between 18 and 29 years old in good health. Material for sequencing was CD4+ T cells sorted from blood. This chain connects TRBV5-1 to TRBJ2-7; D uncertain. CDR3 bases: TGCGCCAGCAGCCCTGACCCTCCTCGACCCGGCGAGCAGTACTTC. This encodes CASSPDPPRPGEQYF.